The following is a TCR beta chain sequence with its context. These data belong to a study of T cell changes during pregnancy in multiple sclerosis. Germline V CDR1 and CDR2: MNHEY, SMNVEV (reference sequence). There are 13 residues in the CDR3. The ends were cut back, 4 bases at V and 3 bases at J, with 7 bases in the middle. Measured with immunoSEQ multiplex PCR; TCRdb has only the in-frame clones, and not every one. The table includes 30,000 to 45,000 clones, 92% detected once. This material consisted of CD8+ T cells from peripheral blood mononuclear cells, taken before pregnancy. J is TRBJ1-5 and V is TRBV27; D is undetermined. The source of this sequence is a female donor with multiple sclerosis, enrolled in a pregnancy study. CDR3 sequence reads: CASSWQNNQPQHF. CDR3 nucleotide sequence: TGTGCCAGCAGTTGGCAGAACAATCAGCCCCAGCATTTT.